This is a list of T cell receptor beta chains from one sample in a study of OX40 agonist ivuxolimab in advanced cancers. Measured with immunoSEQ multiplex PCR; TCRdb has only the in-frame clones, and not every one. This table has 75,000 to 100,000 clones, approximately 90% appearing once. Sequencing used CD4+ or CD8+ T cells sorted from blood, obtained in a trial of the OX40 agonist ivuxolimab. The receptors stem from an adult with an advanced solid tumor such as melanoma, head and neck, liver or kidney cancer. Each CDR3 is given with its conserved first and last residue. Fields, in order: clone size, D gene, J gene, V gene, CDR3 protein, CDR3 DNA. The D gene is left open where the match is weak. Size values are once, few and many counts, or a class for expanded clones, and some rows have none.

once,TRBD2,TRBJ2-1,TRBV10-3,CAISASGNQDEQFF,TGTGCCATCAGTGCTAGCGGGAATCAGGATGAGCAGTTCTTC
.,.,TRBJ2-7,TRBV5-5,CASSSGRISYEQYF,TGTGCCAGCAGTTCGGGACGGATCTCCTACGAGCAGTACTTC
.,.,TRBJ1-5,TRBV2,CASSEQGSNQPQHF,TGTGCCAGCAGTGAACAGGGAAGCAATCAGCCCCAGCATTTT
.,TRBD2,TRBJ2-3,TRBV7-9,CASSPRGGLFSTDTQYF,TGTGCCAGCAGCCCCCGGGGGGGTCTCTTTAGCACAGATACGCAGTATTTT
.,.,TRBJ1-3,TRBV6-5,CASSWDDGNTIYF,TGTGCCAGCAGTTGGGACGATGGAAACACCATATATTTT
once,TRBD1,TRBJ1-1,TRBV5-4,CASSQPGGPWGTEAFF,TGTGCCAGCAGCCAACCAGGGGGCCCCTGGGGGACTGAAGCTTTCTTT
.,TRBD1,TRBJ2-7,TRBV11-3,CASSLMTGIGGEQYF,TGTGCCAGCAGCTTAATGACAGGGATTGGGGGCGAGCAGTACTTC
once,.,TRBJ1-1,TRBV29-1,CSVEGGGGNTEAFF,TGCAGCGTTGAAGGGGGCGGTGGGAACACTGAAGCTTTCTTT
.,TRBD2,TRBJ2-7,TRBV27,CASSGTSGRARDSYEQYF,TGTGCCAGCAGCGGGACTAGCGGGAGGGCCCGTGACTCCTACGAGCAGTACTTC
.,TRBD2,TRBJ2-1,TRBV7-2,CASSLSSGNNEQFF,TGTGCCAGCAGCTTATCTAGCGGGAACAATGAGCAGTTCTTC
.,.,TRBJ2-7,TRBV10-3,CAISEAPDRPYEQYF,TGTGCCATCAGTGAGGCCCCGGACAGACCTTACGAGCAGTACTTC
.,.,TRBJ2-7,TRBV11-2,CASSSPSGILGDYEQYF,TGTGCCAGCAGCTCCCCTTCAGGTATTTTGGGAGACTACGAGCAGTACTTC
.,.,TRBJ2-7,TRBV5-1,CASSLGTHEQYF,TGCGCCAGCAGCTTGGGTACCCACGAGCAGTACTTC
.,TRBD2,TRBJ2-3,TRBV29-1,CSVAGGPSSPDTQYF,TGCAGCGTAGCGGGAGGGCCCTCGTCCCCAGATACGCAGTATTTT
.,.,TRBJ1-3,TRBV7-8,CASSLGGNTIYF,TGTGCCAGCAGCTTAGGAGGAAACACCATATATTTT
.,.,TRBJ1-2,TRBV28,CASSLFLGRRYTF,TGTGCCAGCAGTTTATTTCTAGGGCGGCGCTACACCTTC
.,.,TRBJ2-1,TRBV7-3,CARPSNGRLCDEQFF,TGTGCCAGGCCTTCCAACGGACGGCTTTGCGATGAGCAGTTCTTC
.,TRBD2,TRBJ2-3,TRBV7-2,CASGRREGSTDTQYF,TGTGCCAGCGGAAGGCGGGAGGGAAGCACAGATACGCAGTATTTT
.,TRBD2,TRBJ2-1,TRBV9,CASSLTSGAFNEQFF,TGTGCCAGCAGCTTGACTAGCGGGGCATTCAATGAGCAGTTCTTC
.,TRBD1,TRBJ1-3,TRBV5-1,CASSSGGRQGMANTIYF,TGCGCCAGCTCCTCAGGGGGAAGACAGGGTATGGCGAACACCATATATTTT
once,TRBD2,TRBJ2-1,TRBV6-1,CASSEVASGINNEQFF,TGTGCCAGCAGTGAGGTGGCTAGCGGGATCAACAATGAGCAGTTCTTC
.,.,TRBJ2-7,TRBV7-3,CASSLRGSGHEQYF,TGTGCCAGCAGCTTAAGGGGGTCTGGGCACGAGCAGTACTTC
.,.,TRBJ2-2,TRBV4-3,CASSQDFRGGDTGELFF,TGCGCCAGCAGCCAAGATTTCCGCGGTGGCGACACCGGGGAGCTGTTTTTT
.,.,TRBJ1-5,TRBV6-1,CASSGRTADYSNQPQHF,TGTGCCAGCAGTGGGAGAACGGCCGATTATAGCAATCAGCCCCAGCATTTT
.,TRBD2,TRBJ2-4,TRBV9,CASSVEASGRTKNIQYF,TGTGCCAGCAGCGTAGAGGCTAGCGGGAGAACCAAAAACATTCAGTACTTC
.,.,TRBJ1-2,TRBV28,CASTRFSTGYTF,TGTGCCAGCACGAGGTTCTCCACTGGCTACACCTTC
.,TRBD2,TRBJ2-5,TRBV5-1,CASSSGLAGNKETQYF,TGCGCCAGCAGCTCCGGACTAGCGGGGAACAAAGAGACCCAGTACTTC
.,TRBD1,TRBJ1-1,TRBV2,CASTGQGENTEAFF,TGTGCCAGCACTGGACAGGGTGAGAACACTGAAGCTTTCTTT
.,TRBD2,TRBJ2-5,TRBV7-2,CASSSRGTGGQETQYF,TGTGCCAGCAGCTCGCGGGGGACGGGGGGCCAAGAGACCCAGTACTTC
.,TRBD1,TRBJ2-1,TRBV4-2,CASSAGDRVYNEQFF,TGTGCCAGCAGCGCTGGTGACAGGGTCTACAATGAGCAGTTCTTC
once,.,TRBJ1-5,TRBV2,CASRGQRLSGPQHF,TGTGCCAGCCGTGGGCAGCGGCTATCAGGGCCCCAGCATTTT
.,TRBD1,TRBJ1-1,TRBV27,CASSLGDRGYAEAFF,TGTGCCAGCAGTTTGGGGGACAGGGGATACGCTGAAGCTTTCTTT
.,TRBD1,TRBJ2-1,TRBV28,CASSGRTGGSYNEQFF,TGTGCCAGCAGTGGAAGGACAGGGGGCTCCTACAATGAGCAGTTCTTC
few,.,TRBJ2-5,TRBV12-2,CASRLELAGGETQYF,TGTGCAAGTCGCTTAGAACTAGCGGGGGGGGAGACCCAGTACTTC
.,.,TRBJ1-4,TRBV7-2,CASSLVRGRDEKLFF,TGTGCCAGCAGCTTAGTGAGAGGGAGGGATGAAAAACTGTTTTTT
.,.,TRBJ2-6,TRBV7-6,CASSLAPRTGANVLTF,TGTGCCAGCAGCTTAGCGCCCAGGACTGGGGCCAACGTCCTGACTTTC
.,.,TRBJ2-5,TRBV6-6,CASRDASHKKQETQYF,TGTGCCAGCAGAGACGCTTCCCACAAAAAACAAGAGACCCAGTACTTC
.,.,TRBJ1-5,TRBV28,CASGGGNQPQHF,TGTGCCAGCGGCGGGGGCAATCAGCCCCAGCATTTT
once,TRBD2,TRBJ2-1,TRBV4-3,CASGGRANEQFF,TGCGCCAGCGGCGGGAGGGCCAATGAGCAGTTCTTC
.,.,TRBJ1-5,TRBV27,CASSLSSRGSNQPQHF,TGTGCCAGCAGTTTATCATCCAGGGGCAGCAATCAGCCCCAGCATTTT
once,.,TRBJ2-7,TRBV6-1,CASSEARGPYEQYF,TGTGCCAGCAGTGAAGCGAGGGGCCCCTACGAGCAGTACTTC
.,.,TRBJ2-4,TRBV5-4,CASSTGTEKNIQYF,TGTGCCAGCAGCACCGGGACCGAGAAAAACATTCAGTACTTC
.,.,TRBJ1-1,TRBV7-2,CASSQESGNTEAFF,TGCGCCAGCAGCCAAGAATCGGGGAACACTGAAGCTTTCTTT
once,.,TRBJ1-2,TRBV7-2,CASSLEVRRSTYGYTF,TGTGCCAGCAGCTTAGAAGTTCGACGCTCGACATATGGCTACACCTTC
.,.,TRBJ2-1,TRBV6-1,CASSVRQYNEQFF,TGTGCCAGCAGTGTAAGACAGTACAATGAGCAGTTCTTC
.,.,TRBJ1-2,TRBV6-1,CASSDHFYTF,TGTGCCAGCAGTGACCACTTTTACACCTTC